This record looks at one T cell receptor (beta chain) sequence and its context. The target antigen is unknown. The germline V gene encodes CDR1 SGHKS and CDR2 YYEKEE (reference sequence). Between the trimmed V and J ends, which lost 0 bases and 0 bases, there was a span of 7 bases. The CDR3 runs to 15 residues. It was with 60 Vbeta and 13 Jbeta primers that the PCR ran. Data came from immunoSEQ multiplex PCR; TCRdb stores just in-frame clones and leaves some out. In the table there are more than 85,000 clones, 77% of which are singletons. The data were taken from a study of cytomegalovirus exposure and HLA in healthy donors. Regarding the study as a whole: The study put some 150 TCR beta chains on its list as cytomegalovirus-associated. Both high specificity and high sensitivity reportedly marked the classifier's diagnosis of cytomegalovirus status.

Sequenced sample: PBMCs. This sequence was found in a male donor in good health and CMV-seropositive. This sequence joins TRBV5-5 and TRBJ2-1; no definite D call. CDR3: CASSLGPGSYNEQFF. DNA of the CDR3: TGTGCCAGCAGCTTGGGCCCAGGCTCCTACAATGAGCAGTTCTTC.